The TCR beta chain under discussion was sequenced for a study of blood T cell repertoires in COVID-19 (dated by TCRdb to 2019 to 2021). With respect to the entire study: Samples covering the acute and convalescent phases of COVID-19 were provided by collaborators in the United States, Italy and Spain. The prospective study material was composed of cDNA or gDNA derived from T cells, B-cell-depleted T cells, or PBMCs. The dataset comprised deeply sampled blood TCRbeta repertoires from subjects exposed to, actively infected with, or recovered from COVID-19. The repertoires were released in a freely available public database intended as a resource for research on the immune response to SARS-CoV-2. Samples were obtained from the ongoing ImmuneRACE study (first 160 participants) and from 1,254 subjects provided by 6 global collaborators. A de-identified subject ID, COVID-19 status, age in years and sex were almost always included in the sample metadata. HLA class I and class II types, where available, came from metadata supplied by the sample provider rather than from assay-based typing. The paper as a whole reports these results and caveats: How much clinical and demographic metadata was included differed by source and by participant, and the metadata was provided uncurated.

The immunoSEQ Assay, a bias-controlled multiplex PCR, was used to amplify TCRbeta CDR3 regions from genomic DNA. As for the original processing: Nucleated cell counts per sample were estimated from amplification of reference gene primers within the assay. Sequence reads were collapsed and filtered to measure the absolute abundance of every unique TCRbeta CDR3 rearrangement. For each sample, productive Simpson clonality was calculated by taking the square root of Simpson's diversity index across productive rearrangements. The table comes from immuneACCESS by way of TCRdb, which keeps in-frame sequences with V and J called. Part of the clones is missing from these tables; in studies checked, under half for an unresolved V gene and the rest for unknown reasons. D and trimming come from the DNA, and the V and J calls and clone size come from that table. This sample holds about 100,000 clones; about 80% were observed only once. 9% to 14% of the sample is taken by the ten largest.

The junction shows trimming of 4 bases on V and 6 bases on J, plus 18 bases between the germline ends. From a lookup of the germline V gene, CDR1 and CDR2 are SGHDT and YYEEEE. Measured from the cysteine to the phenylalanine, the CDR3 is 15 residues long. Left in the record is the CDR3 DNA by itself, 45 bases read in frame from the first base. Whole blood was collected in K2EDTA tubes by collaborating institutions according to the institutions' own protocols. For TCRbeta analysis, collaborators shipped samples as frozen whole blood, isolated PBMCs, or DNA extracted from either of those sample types. As for this clone: No antigen is known for it. No much larger clone is present one base from it, and per-base qualities are unavailable.

The chain links TRBV5-6 with TRBJ2-3, with a tentative D gene TRBD1 over 6 matching bases. The sequence was collected from a woman in her sixties or seventies with acute or convalescent COVID-19. Sequencing was performed on peripheral blood. In nucleotide form, the sequence is TGTGCCAGCAGCACCCGTGGAACCCAGGGGGATACGCAGTATTTT. Its translation reads: CASSTRGTQGDTQYF.